Included here is one TCR beta chain sequence, with context. This clonotype was detected only a few times. It has no known antigen specificity. Base qualities were left out, and no much larger clone turns up one base away. This entry belongs to a study of CD8 T cells in ankylosing spondylitis (dated by TCRdb to 2017 to 2019). Study-wide context: The study profiled T cell receptor beta repertoires in healthy donors and ankylosing spondylitis patients to find disease-linked TCR variants. The full study cohort comprised some 27 ankylosing spondylitis patients and about 110 healthy donors. Peripheral blood was sampled, and synovial fluid was additionally collected from ankylosing spondylitis patients. Overall results and qualifications from the work: The disease-linked clones showed a CD8+ phenotype and occurred at relatively low frequencies in peripheral blood. Significant enrichment of the disease-linked clones was reported in matched synovial fluid samples from ankylosing spondylitis patients. Blood from ankylosing spondylitis patients appeared to be characterized by a TCR beta motif made up of several highly homologous amino acid variants. Some motif variants had previously been reported in the synovial fluid and blood of reactive arthritis patients, which suggests shared mechanisms of disease initiation.

For CDR1 and CDR2, the germline V gene lists MNHEY and SVGAGI. Between the V and J ends, shortened by 0 bases and 0 bases respectively, the junction contains 18 bases. The CDR3 goes from the cysteine to the phenylalanine over 18 residues. The read is trimmed to its CDR3 DNA, 54 bases read in frame from base 1. Sequenced on an Illumina HiSeq 2500. Quantitative 5'-RACE with molecular barcodes was used to prepare TCR beta libraries. As for the original processing: To identify disease-linked TCR variants, a new computational method was used, one built on a probabilistic model of VDJ rearrangement. The public sequencing data were trimmed at Q25 with fastp and processed into clonotypes with MiXCR by TCRdb, which kept only in-frame beta chains. One record per CDR3 amino acid sequence lists the most common genes and DNA. TCRdb's processing, not the study's, gives the V and J calls here. The sample table holds roughly 230,000 distinct CDR3 sequences, of which about 18% were seen once. Of the sample, under 40% is held by the ten largest clones.

The sequence was collected from a male donor with ankylosing spondylitis or in good health (not recorded which). The sequencing sample was made of blood, either unsorted or a sorted T cell fraction (not recorded which). The chain is encoded by TRBV6-5 joined to TRBJ2-7; the D gene could be TRBD1 or TRBD2, each one agreeing over 5 bases. The nucleotide sequence is given as TGTGCCAGCAGTTACTCGAGGGGTAGCGCAGTTCGCTCCTACGAGCAGTACTTC. Its coded protein is CASSYSRGSAVRSYEQYF.